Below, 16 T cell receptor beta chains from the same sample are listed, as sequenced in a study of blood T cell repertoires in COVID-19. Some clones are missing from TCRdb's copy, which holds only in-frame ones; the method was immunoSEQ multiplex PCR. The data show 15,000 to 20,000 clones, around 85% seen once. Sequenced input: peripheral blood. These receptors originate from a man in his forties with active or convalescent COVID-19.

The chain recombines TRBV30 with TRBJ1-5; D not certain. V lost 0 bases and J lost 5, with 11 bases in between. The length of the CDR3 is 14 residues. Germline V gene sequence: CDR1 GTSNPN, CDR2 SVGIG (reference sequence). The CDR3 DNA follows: TGTGCCTGGAGTGTATCGGGAAGGGATCAGCCCCAGCATTTT. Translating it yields CAWSVSGRDQPQHF. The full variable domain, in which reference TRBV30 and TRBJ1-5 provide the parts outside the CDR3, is SQTIHQWPATLVQPVGSPLSLECTVEGTSNPNLYWYRQAAGRGLQLLFYSVGIGQISSEVPQNLSASRPQDRQFILSSKKLLLSDSGFYLCAWSVSGRDQPQHFGDGTRLSIL.

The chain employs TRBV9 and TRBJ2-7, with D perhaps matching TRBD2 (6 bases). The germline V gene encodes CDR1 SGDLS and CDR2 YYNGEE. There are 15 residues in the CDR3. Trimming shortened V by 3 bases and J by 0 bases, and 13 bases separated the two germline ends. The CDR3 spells CASSADAGSSYEQYF. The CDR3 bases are TGTGCCAGCAGCGCCGACGCGGGGTCCTCCTACGAGCAGTACTTC. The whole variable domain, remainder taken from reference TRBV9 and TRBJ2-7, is DSGVTQTPKHLITATGQRVTLRCSPRSGDLSVYWYQQSLDQGLQFLIQYYNGEERAKGNILERFSAQQFPDLHSELNLSSLELGDSALYFCASSADAGSSYEQYFGPGTRLTVT.

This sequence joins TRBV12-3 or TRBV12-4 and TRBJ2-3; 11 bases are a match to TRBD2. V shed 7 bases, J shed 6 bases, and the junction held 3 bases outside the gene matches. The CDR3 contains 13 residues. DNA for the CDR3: TGTGCCAGCATTAGCGGGGGGGCGGATACGCAGTATTTT. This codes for CASISGGADTQYF.

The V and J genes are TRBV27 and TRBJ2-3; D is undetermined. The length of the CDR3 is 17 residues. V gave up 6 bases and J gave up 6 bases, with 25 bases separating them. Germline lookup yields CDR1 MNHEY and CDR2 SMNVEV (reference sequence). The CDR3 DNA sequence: TGTGCCAGCAGATCCTTTAACGGCCAAGACATACTCGATACGCAGTATTTT. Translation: CASRSFNGQDILDTQYF.

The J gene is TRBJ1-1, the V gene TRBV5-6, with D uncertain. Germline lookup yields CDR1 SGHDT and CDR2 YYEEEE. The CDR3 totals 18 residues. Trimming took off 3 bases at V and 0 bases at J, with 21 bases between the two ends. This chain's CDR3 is CASSSFFLDKNMNTEAFF. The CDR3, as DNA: TGTGCCAGCAGCTCCTTTTTCTTAGACAAAAACATGAACACTGAAGCTTTCTTT.

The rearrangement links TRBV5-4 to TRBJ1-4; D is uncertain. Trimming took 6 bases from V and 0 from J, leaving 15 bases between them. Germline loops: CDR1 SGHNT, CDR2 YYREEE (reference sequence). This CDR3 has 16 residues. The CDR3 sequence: CASTSGGPATNEKLFF. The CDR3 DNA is TGTGCCAGCACCTCTGGCGGCCCCGCAACTAATGAAAAACTGTTTTTT.

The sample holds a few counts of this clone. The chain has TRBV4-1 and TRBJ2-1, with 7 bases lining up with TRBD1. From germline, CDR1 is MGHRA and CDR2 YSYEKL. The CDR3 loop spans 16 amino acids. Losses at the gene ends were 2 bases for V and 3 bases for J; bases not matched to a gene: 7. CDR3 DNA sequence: TGCGCCAGCAGCCAAAACCCGGGACAGCTCTACAATGAGCAGTTCTTC. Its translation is CASSQNPGQLYNEQFF.

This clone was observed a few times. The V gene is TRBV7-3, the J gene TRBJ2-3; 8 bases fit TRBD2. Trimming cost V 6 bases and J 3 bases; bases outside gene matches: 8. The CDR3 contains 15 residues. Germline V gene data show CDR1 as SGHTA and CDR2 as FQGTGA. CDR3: CASSYGGAETDTQYF. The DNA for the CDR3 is TGTGCCAGCAGTTACGGGGGGGCCGAAACAGATACGCAGTATTTT.

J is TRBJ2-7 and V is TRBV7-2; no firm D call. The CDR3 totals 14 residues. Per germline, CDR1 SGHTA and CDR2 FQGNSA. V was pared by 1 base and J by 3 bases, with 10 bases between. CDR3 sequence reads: CASSLGAGDYEQYF. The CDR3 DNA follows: TGTGCCAGCAGCTTAGGAGCAGGCGACTACGAGCAGTACTTC.

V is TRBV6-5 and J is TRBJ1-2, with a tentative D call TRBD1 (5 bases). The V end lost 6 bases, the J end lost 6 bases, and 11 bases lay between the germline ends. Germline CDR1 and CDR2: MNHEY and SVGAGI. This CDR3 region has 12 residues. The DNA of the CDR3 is TGTGCCAGCAGCCAACGGGGGGATGGCTACACCTTC. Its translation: CASSQRGDGYTF.

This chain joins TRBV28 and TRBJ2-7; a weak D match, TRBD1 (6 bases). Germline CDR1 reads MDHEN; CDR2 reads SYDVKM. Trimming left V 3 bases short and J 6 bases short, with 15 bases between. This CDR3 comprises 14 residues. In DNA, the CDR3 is TGTGCCAGCAGTTTTACGCAGGGGTATACCGAGCAGTACTTC. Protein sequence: CASSFTQGYTEQYF.

DNA of the CDR3: TGCAGTGCTAGTCCGCGGGGGGACGAGCAGTACTTC. Translated: CSASPRGDEQYF. The rearrangement uses TRBV20-1 and TRBJ2-7; 8 bases fit TRBD2. This CDR3 has 12 amino acids. Germline values: CDR1 DFQATT, CDR2 SNEGSKA (reference sequence). V shed 3 bases and J 5 bases; nucleotides not matched to a gene: 3.

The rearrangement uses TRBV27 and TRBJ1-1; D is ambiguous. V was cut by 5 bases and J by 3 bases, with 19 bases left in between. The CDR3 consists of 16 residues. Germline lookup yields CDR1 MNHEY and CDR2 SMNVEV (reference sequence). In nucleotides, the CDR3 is TGTGCCAGCAGTCCCAGCGGGAGGCCCCGGGACACTGAAGCTTTCTTT. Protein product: CASSPSGRPRDTEAFF.

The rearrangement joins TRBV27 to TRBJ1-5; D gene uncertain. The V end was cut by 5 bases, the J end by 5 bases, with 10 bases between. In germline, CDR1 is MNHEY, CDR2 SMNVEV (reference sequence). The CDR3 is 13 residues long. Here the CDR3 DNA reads TGTGCCAGCAGTCCCCGGACTCATCAGCCCCAGCATTTT. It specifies CASSPRTHQPQHF.

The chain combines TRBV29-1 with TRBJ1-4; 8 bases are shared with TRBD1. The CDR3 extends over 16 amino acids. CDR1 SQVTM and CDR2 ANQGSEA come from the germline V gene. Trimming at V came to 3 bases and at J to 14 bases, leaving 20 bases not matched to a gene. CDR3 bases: TGCAGCGTTGAGCCATTCGGGACAGGCCAAGAGAGTGGCCTGTTTTTT. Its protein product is CSVEPFGTGQESGLFF.

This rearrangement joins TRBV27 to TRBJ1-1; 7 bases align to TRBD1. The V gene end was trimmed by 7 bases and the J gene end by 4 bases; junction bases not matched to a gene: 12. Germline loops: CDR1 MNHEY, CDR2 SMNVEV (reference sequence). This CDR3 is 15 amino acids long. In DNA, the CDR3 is TGTGCCAGCAACGAAAACAGGGGAGGCGGCACTGAAGCTTTCTTT. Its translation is CASNENRGGGTEAFF.